The clone carrying this T cell receptor (beta chain) appeared once. As yet, its antigen is unknown. The data were taken from a study of shared clonotypes between healthy human individuals. It was at deep level that the assay was run. TCRdb keeps only in-frame clones here, not all; method: immunoSEQ multiplex PCR. This repertoire shows a few million clones, 90% to 95% found once; its top ten account for under 0.45%. Study findings and constraints: For naive CD4 cells, roughly 5% of clonotypes were shared across a handful of donors. The study found lower generation probabilities in non-shared clonotypes than in those shared by all four donors.

The source material was naive CD4+ T cells from PBMCs. Subset specified: CD45RA+ positively selected. This sequence originates from a young man in good health. Some clones in this sample may be carry-over from other donors' samples.

The CDR3 spells CASTPKALLSGANVLTF. CDR3 bases: TGTGCCAGCACCCCGAAAGCACTCCTCTCTGGGGCCAACGTCCTGACTTTC. This chain links TRBV27 with TRBJ2-6; D gene uncertain. This CDR3 is 17 amino acids long. Germline V gene lookup returns CDR1 MNHEY and CDR2 SMNVEV (reference sequence). V was clipped by 7 bases and J by 0 bases, with 16 bases between them.